This entry describes one TCR beta chain. These data are taken from a study of T cells in Graves' hyperthyroidism and ophthalmopathy. The germline V gene encodes CDR1 MDHEN and CDR2 SYDVKM. The CDR3 contains 15 residues. Trimming took 5 bases from V and 4 from J, leaving 17 bases between them. RNA transcripts yielded amplified TCR beta CDR3 regions. Using the HTBI primer set, a first-round RT-PCR was run on the TCR CDR3. Each CDR3 protein gets one entry after TCRdb re-called the multiplex PCR reads with MiXCR. The table has 640,000 or so distinct CDR3 sequences, roughly 14% seen once; the top ten hold 4% to 5.5%.

The TCR was taken from a woman in her forties with Graves' ophthalmopathy. This chain connects TRBV28 to TRBJ1-1; unclear D gene. The sample consisted of blood. This CDR3 reads CASSLLQRLSTEAFF. DNA of the CDR3: TGTGCCAGCAGTCTTTTACAGCGCCTTTCCACTGAAGCTTTCTTT. The complete variable domain, with remaining parts taken from reference TRBV28 and TRBJ1-1, reads DVKVTQSSRYLVKRTGEKVFLECVQDMDHENMFWYRQDPGLGLRLIYFSYDVKMKEKGDIPEGYSVSREKKERFSLILESASTNQTSMYLCASSLLQRLSTEAFFGQGTRLTVV.